This TCR beta chain was sequenced in a study of cytomegalovirus exposure and HLA in healthy donors. Study-wide results and limits: Rare TCR sequences predominated, though certain public TCRs were found in many donors.

The V segment lost 5 bases and the J segment 3 bases; nucleotides outside the gene matches: 4. Germline assignment: CDR1 SGHAT and CDR2 FQNNGV. CDR3 size: 15 residues. TCRdb keeps only in-frame clones here, not all; method: immunoSEQ multiplex PCR. Of about 200,000 clones listed, around 84% were seen once; the top ten hold 13%. The validation cohort, a group of more than 95 subjects, included the donors and was separate from the roughly 620-subject first cohort. This clone was recorded once. Its cognate antigen is unknown. The receptor was isolated from a woman in her twenties or thirties in good health and CMV-seropositive. The rearrangement uses TRBV11-2 and TRBJ2-1, with 10 positions matching TRBD2. Sequences were obtained from PBMCs. The CDR3 region is CASSDLAGVYNEQFF. CDR3 DNA: TGTGCCAGCAGCGATCTAGCGGGAGTCTACAATGAGCAGTTCTTC.